This TCR beta chain was profiled in a study of shared clonotypes between healthy human individuals. Study-wide points: Naive subsets usually exceeded memory subsets in estimated richness. Approximately 5% of naive CD4 clonotypes were shared across several donors.

Germline V gives CDR1 MNHNS, CDR2 SASEGT. The CDR3 extends over 13 amino acids. Trimming took off 0 bases at V and 3 bases at J, with 6 bases between the two ends. This table comes from immunoSEQ multiplex PCR, and its TCRdb copy is limited to in-frame clones, with some not included. The table includes approximately 650,000 clones, about 95% detected once. Regarding this clone: Its antigen is unknown.

As defined, naive CD8 cells were CD45RO-negative and positively selected for CCR7, with terminally differentiated effector memory CD45RA+ cells excluded. All participating donors were Caucasian adults from Nashville, Tennessee. What was sequenced was naive CD8+ T cells sorted from blood. The source is a woman in her twenties or thirties in good health. The chain joins TRBV6-1 to TRBJ2-7; D is unclear. The DNA for the CDR3 is TGTGCCAGCAGTGAAGCGGTCCTCTACGAGCAGTACTTC. As protein: CASSEAVLYEQYF.